This T cell receptor beta chain was identified during a study of T cells in Graves' hyperthyroidism and ophthalmopathy. Amplification targeted TCR beta CDR3 regions from RNA transcripts. The study used the HTBI primer set for a first-round RT-PCR of the TCR CDR3. TCRdb analysed the multiplex PCR reads with MiXCR anew, one entry per CDR3 protein. The sample holds hundreds of thousands of distinct CDR3 sequences, just under 45% seen once. V gave up 5 bases and J gave up 7 bases, with 9 bases separating them. Germline V gene lookup returns CDR1 SQVTM and CDR2 ANQGSEA. The CDR3 length is 10 residues. The study based diagnoses on clinical symptoms, serum thyroxine and TRAb, thyroid ultrasound and orbital computed tomography.

This chain connects TRBV29-1 to TRBJ2-7, with unresolved D. The material sequenced was peripheral blood or thyroid tissue (not recorded which). This clonotype originated in an adult man with Graves' disease, either hyperthyroidism or ophthalmopathy (not recorded which). The CDR3, as DNA: TGCAGCGTTTCTGGGAATGAGCAGTACTTC. Amino acids: CSVSGNEQYF.